This T cell receptor (beta chain) emerged from a study of blood T cell repertoires in COVID-19. The overall study: Specimens from acute and convalescent COVID-19 originated in the United States, Italy and Spain. PBMCs, B-cell-depleted T cells, or T cells provided the cDNA or gDNA that made up the material.

The assay was immunoSEQ multiplex PCR, and TCRdb's table has in-frame clones only and misses some. The repertoire holds fewer than 200,000 clones, approximately 85% seen once, with 8.2% in the top ten. The CDR3 totals 14 residues. The V gene lost 0 bases and the J gene lost 7 bases, with 10 bases spanning the gap. Looked up from germline, CDR1 is LNHNV and CDR2 is YYDKDF (reference sequence). The genes are TRBV15 and TRBJ2-1, with D possibly matching TRBD1 (5 bases). Material: peripheral blood. The clonotype originates from a woman aged 55-69 years with acute or convalescent COVID-19. The CDR3 protein is CATSRDPGLNEQFF. The CDR3 bases are TGTGCCACCAGCAGAGATCCAGGGTTGAATGAGCAGTTCTTC.